This TCR beta chain was identified during a study of blood T cell repertoires in COVID-19. About the research overall: Material from acute and convalescent COVID-19 was sourced from the United States, Italy and Spain. Sample material is recorded as cDNA or gDNA derived from T cells, B-cell-depleted T cells, or PBMCs.

V dropped 4 bases and J dropped 5 bases, with 14 bases sitting between them. The CDR3 sequence is 15 residues long. Germline V gives CDR1 MDHEN, CDR2 SYDVKM. Authors' data handling: Amplification of reference gene primers was used by the study to estimate nucleated cell counts. The repertoire was sequenced with immunoSEQ multiplex PCR; TCRdb's copy has only in-frame clones and lacks some. V and J calls and clone size are copied from that table; D and trimming were computed from the DNA. Among 250,000 to 350,000 clones listed, around 86% were seen once. The TCR was taken from a woman aged 50 to 65 with acute or convalescent COVID-19. Sequenced material: peripheral blood. The chain has TRBV28 and TRBJ1-4; D is perhaps TRBD1 (6 bases). The CDR3 reads CASSSRTDINEKLFF. The CDR3, as DNA: TGTGCCAGCAGTTCAAGGACAGACATCAATGAAAAACTGTTTTTT.